These 15 T cell receptor beta chains originate from one sample sequenced in a study of T-cell reconstitution after alpha-beta-depleted transplantation in children. Unique molecular identifiers were incorporated into the prepared TCRbeta library. MiXCR was run by TCRdb on the PCR reads, yielding one entry per CDR3 protein. The table shows about 600,000 distinct CDR3 sequences, with under 30% occurring only once. Specimen: PBMCs, mostly from graft donor cells, collected 360 days after TCRalphabeta/CD19-depleted stem cell transplant. The source is a boy under three years old who had a stem cell transplant for acute myeloid leukemia, so the T cells may come from the graft donor.

This clonotype was detected ten times or more. The rearrangement uses TRBV6-5 and TRBJ2-1, with 10 positions matching TRBD2. V lost 4 bases to trimming and J lost 5 bases; unmatched junction nucleotides: 8. The CDR3 contains 16 residues. Germline CDR1 reads MNHEY; CDR2 reads SVGAGI. CDR3 nucleotide sequence: TGTGCCAGCAGTTCCACCGGGACTAGCGCCAACAATGAGCAGTTCTTC. Its translation is CASSSTGTSANNEQFF.

There are a few counts of this clonotype. The chain carries TRBV15 and TRBJ2-3; no reliable D call. The V gene's germline CDR1 is LNHNV and CDR2 YYDKDF (reference sequence). Trimming took off 1 base at V and 5 bases at J, with 4 bases between the two ends. This CDR3 contains 12 residues. This CDR3 is CATSRGRDTQYF. For the CDR3, the DNA is TGTGCCACCAGCAGAGGGAGAGATACGCAGTATTTT.

This clonotype has at least ten counts. This chain's CDR3 is CASSQGIGYEQYF. CDR3 bases: TGTGCCAGCAGCCAAGGGATCGGTTACGAGCAGTACTTC. This chain connects TRBV14 to TRBJ2-7; D ambiguous. Germline V gene sequence: CDR1 SGHDN, CDR2 FVKESK. The CDR3 consists of 13 residues. The V end lost 1 base, the J end lost 4 bases, and 8 bases lay between the germline ends.

There are many counts of this clonotype. The rearrangement links TRBV9 to TRBJ2-3; 11 bases match TRBD2. V lost 3 bases and J lost 3; bases outside the gene matches: 6. The V gene's germline CDR1 is SGDLS and CDR2 YYNGEE. The CDR3 is 16 amino acids. Here the CDR3 DNA reads TGTGCCAGCAGCGCCGATAGCGGGGGGGCAACAGATACGCAGTATTTT. This translates into CASSADSGGATDTQYF. Drawing the rest from reference TRBV9 and TRBJ2-3, the complete variable domain is DSGVTQTPKHLITATGQRVTLRCSPRSGDLSVYWYQQSLDQGLQFLIQYYNGEERAKGNILERFSAQQFPDLHSELNLSSLELGDSALYFCASSADSGGATDTQYFGPGTRLTVL.

The sample holds many counts of this clonotype. The chain couples TRBV6-2 or TRBV6-3 to TRBJ1-2; D is uncertain. This CDR3 is 12 amino acids long. With 4 bases removed from V and 2 bases from J, the gap between germline ends came to 5 bases. CDR1 and CDR2 from the germline V gene are MNHEY and SVGEGT. CDR3 bases: TGTGCCAGCAGTTCGGGAAACTATGGCTACACCTTC. Protein sequence: CASSSGNYGYTF.

This chain uses TRBV2 with TRBJ2-1, with 11 bases lining up with TRBD2. CDR3 size: 14 residues. The V gene end was trimmed by 2 bases and the J gene end by 10 bases; junction bases not matched to a gene: 4. In germline, CDR1 is SNHLY, CDR2 FYNNEI. The CDR3 loop is CASSELAGGGEQFF. CDR3 coding DNA: TGTGCCAGCAGTGAACTAGCGGGGGGCGGGGAGCAGTTCTTC.

The chain combines TRBV20-1 with TRBJ1-1; 8 nucleotides align to TRBD1. The V segment lost 0 bases and the J segment 3 bases; nucleotides outside the gene matches: 9. The V gene's germline CDR1 is DFQATT and CDR2 SNEGSKA (reference sequence). This CDR3 is 16 amino acids long. This CDR3 reads CSARDPHGQGYTEAFF. CDR3 sequence (DNA): TGCAGTGCTAGAGATCCCCACGGACAGGGATACACTGAAGCTTTCTTT.

This clonotype was detected only a few times. The rearrangement joins TRBV6-1 to TRBJ2-7; TRBD2 is a possible D gene (6 bases). The CDR3 contains 15 residues. Between the trimmed V and J ends, which lost 6 bases and 7 bases, there was a span of 22 bases. The germline gives CDR1 MNHNS, CDR2 SASEGT. CDR3 nucleotides: TGTGCCAGCAGCCCCACGGCGGGGCCGGGGATGGAGCAGTACGTC. Protein product: CASSPTAGPGMEQYV.

The chain links TRBV5-1 to TRBJ2-5; no reliable D call. The CDR3 is 15 residues long. In germline, CDR1 is SGHRS, CDR2 YFSETQ. Trimming stripped 0 bases from V and 2 bases from J, with 11 bases between. CDR3 sequence: CASSLEQILQETQYF. The CDR3 region has the DNA TGCGCCAGCAGCTTGGAACAGATACTACAAGAGACCCAGTACTTC.

The V and J genes are TRBV20-1 and TRBJ2-7, with a possible D match to TRBD1 (5 bases). The CDR3 totals 14 residues. The germline V gene encodes CDR1 DFQATT and CDR2 SNEGSKA (reference sequence). V shed 3 bases and J shed 3 bases, with 15 bases lying between them. CDR3 residues: CSARDKLNYYEQYV. As DNA, the CDR3 is TGCAGTGCTAGGGACAAACTAAACTACTACGAGCAGTACGTC.

The chain couples TRBV14 to TRBJ2-6, with unresolved D. This CDR3 region has 14 residues. With 8 bases removed from V and 2 bases from J, the gap between germline ends came to 10 bases. Germline V CDR1 and CDR2: SGHDN, FVKESK. The CDR3 loop reads CASAHQTGANVLTF. The CDR3 region has the DNA TGTGCCAGCGCACATCAGACTGGGGCCAACGTCCTGACTTTC.

This chain links TRBV7-9 with TRBJ2-3; the match to TRBD2 covers 10 bases. Germline trimming cut 5 bases from V and 1 base from J; bases unmatched to any gene: 6. This CDR3 has 16 residues. Germline CDR1 reads SEHNR; CDR2 reads FQNEAQ (reference sequence). CDR3 region: CASSTGGTSGTDTQYF. The CDR3 DNA reads TGTGCCAGCAGCACCGGGGGGACTAGCGGCACAGATACGCAGTATTTT.

There are many counts of this clonotype. The V and J genes are TRBV5-1 and TRBJ2-7; unclear D gene. V lost 0 bases to trimming and J lost 5 bases, with 3 bases between them. The CDR3 extends over 11 amino acids. The germline V gene encodes CDR1 SGHRS and CDR2 YFSETQ. CDR3 nucleotide sequence: TGCGCCAGCAGCTTGGAAAACGAGCAGTACTTC. This encodes CASSLENEQYF.

This clonotype was counted between two and nine times. This chain connects TRBV2 to TRBJ2-1, with TRBD2 as a possible D gene (7 bases). Germline V gene lookup returns CDR1 SNHLY and CDR2 FYNNEI. V was clipped by 6 bases and J by 10 bases, with 16 bases between them. This CDR3 has 13 residues. The CDR3 DNA reads TGTGCCAGCAGCGACCGGGGGGCCCTGGAGCAGTTCTTC. Translating gives CASSDRGALEQFF.

Many counts were recorded for this clonotype. The chain uses TRBV20-1 and TRBJ2-3; TRBD2 agrees at 8 bases. This CDR3 region has 13 residues. Germline lookup yields CDR1 DFQATT and CDR2 SNEGSKA (reference sequence). In nucleotides, the CDR3 is TGCGCGTCGACTAGCGAGGGCACAGATACGCAGTATTTT. Protein sequence: CASTSEGTDTQYF.